This paragraph reports one T cell receptor (beta chain). Its antigen remains unknown. Germline V lookup: CDR1 SGHRS, CDR2 YFSETQ. V was clipped by 3 bases and J by 0 bases; unmatched bases: 6. The CDR3 totals 17 residues. The data belong to a study of cytomegalovirus exposure and HLA in healthy donors. Findings of the study overall: A few CMV-associated chains were confirmed in vitro to be specific for CMV antigens.

A multiplex PCR was run with 60 Vbeta primers and 13 Jbeta primers. Here immunoSEQ multiplex PCR was the method, and the copy in TCRdb shows in-frame clones only, minus some. The sample has 140,000 to 150,000 clones; approximately 81% are singletons. The chain joins TRBV5-1 to TRBJ2-6; 7 bases map to TRBD1. The sample consisted of PBMCs. The clonotype was recovered from a woman between 40 and 55 years old in good health and CMV-seropositive. The CDR3 nucleotides are TGCGCCAGCAGCTGGGGACAGACCGTCTCTGGGGCCAACGTCCTGACTTTC. Amino acids: CASSWGQTVSGANVLTF.